Listed here are 9 T cell receptor beta chains from one sample, sequenced in a study of cytomegalovirus exposure and HLA in healthy donors (TCRdb year 2017). Libraries came from the immunoSEQ multiplex PCR assay. The multiplex PCR relied on a mix of 60 forward primers for TCR Vbeta segments and 13 reverse primers for TCR Jbeta segments. In TCRdb, the immuneACCESS table is reduced to in-frame sequences with V and J assigned. These tables do not hold every clone; where another copy was compared, an unresolved V gene accounts for under half, and the others remain unexplained. This sample holds 120,000 or so clones; 75% to 90% were observed only once. Under 2.5% of the sample is held by the ten biggest clonotypes. The source material was PBMCs. These receptors were collected from a man aged 25 to 40 in good health and CMV-seronegative.

This clone was observed a few times. V is TRBV6-5 and J is TRBJ2-7; possibly TRBD1 for D (6 bases). Germline assignment: CDR1 MNHEY and CDR2 SVGAGI. Trimming removed 5 bases at V and 0 bases at J, with 11 bases between. This CDR3 is built from 14 residues. The CDR3 DNA follows: TGTGCCAGCAGTGGAAGGGGGAGCTCCTACGAGCAGTACTTC. This sequence encodes CASSGRGSSYEQYF.

This rearrangement joins TRBV30 to TRBJ2-3; TRBD2 matches at 9 bases. The germline gives CDR1 GTSNPN, CDR2 SVGIG (reference sequence). The CDR3 length is 13 residues. J was trimmed by 1 base and V by 4 bases; bases with no gene match: 0. The DNA of the CDR3 is TGTGCCTGGACTAGCGGGGGCACAGATACGCAGTATTTT. This translates into CAWTSGGTDTQYF.

The chain is built from TRBV19 and TRBJ2-3; perhaps TRBD2 as D (7 bases). Trimming stripped 4 bases from V and 7 bases from J, with 9 bases between. This CDR3 is built from 12 residues. Germline V gives CDR1 LNHDA, CDR2 SQIVND (reference sequence). Here the CDR3 reads CASSSGGYTQYF. CDR3 bases: TGTGCCAGTAGTAGCGGGGGCTATACGCAGTATTTT. Looking up the rest from reference TRBV19 and TRBJ2-3 gives the full variable domain: DGGITQSPKYLFRKEGQNVTLSCEQNLNHDAMYWYRQDPGQGLRLIYYSQIVNDFQKGDIAEGYSVSREKKESFPLTVTSAQKNPTAFYLCASSSGGYTQYFGPGTRLTVL.

V is TRBV9 and J is TRBJ2-1, with TRBD2 matching over 10 bases. The junction had 6 bases not matched to a gene; V was cut back by 0 bases and J by 9 bases. The CDR3 loop spans 15 amino acids. Germline loops: CDR1 SGDLS, CDR2 YYNGEE. CDR3 residues: CASSVGSSGGSEQFF. Written as DNA, the CDR3 is TGTGCCAGCAGCGTAGGATCTAGCGGGGGCAGTGAGCAGTTCTTC.

The chain has TRBV5-4 and TRBJ2-1; TRBD2 agrees at 7 bases. The CDR3 spans 16 residues. Germline assignment: CDR1 SGHNT and CDR2 YYREEE (reference sequence). V was clipped by 2 bases and J by 2 bases; unmatched bases: 7. The CDR3 protein is CASSFVSGTTYNEQFF. The CDR3, as DNA: TGTGCCAGCAGCTTCGTGTCCGGGACTACCTACAATGAGCAGTTCTTC.

This clone was seen more than once but under ten times. This chain uses TRBV9 with TRBJ1-5; D unclear. The CDR3 runs to 13 residues. Trimming removed 0 bases from V and 5 bases from J, with 6 bases in between. Per the germline V gene, CDR1 is SGDLS and CDR2 is YYNGEE. CDR3 amino acids: CASSVGGYQPQHF. CDR3 nucleotide sequence: TGTGCCAGCAGCGTAGGCGGTTATCAGCCCCAGCATTTT.

This chain uses TRBV4-3 with TRBJ2-1; D might be TRBD1 (5 bases). Trimming took 1 base from V and 2 from J, leaving 18 bases between them. The CDR3 extends over 18 amino acids. Germline values: CDR1 LGHNA, CDR2 YSLEER. CDR3 nucleotide sequence: TGCGCCAGCAGCCAAGGGGCCCAAAGGGGTAGGACCTACAATGAGCAGTTCTTC. Translated: CASSQGAQRGRTYNEQFF.

This sequence joins TRBV5-4 and TRBJ2-3; 9 positions agree with TRBD1. The germline CDR1 and CDR2 sequences are SGHNT and YYREEE (reference sequence). This CDR3 is built from 15 residues. Trimming at V came to 3 bases and at J to 3 bases, leaving 5 bases not matched to a gene. In DNA, the CDR3 is TGTGCCAGCAGCTATCACAGGGGGCTAACAGATACGCAGTATTTT. This gives the protein CASSYHRGLTDTQYF. Looking up the rest from reference TRBV5-4 and TRBJ2-3 gives the full variable domain: ETGVTQSPTHLIKTRGQQVTLRCSSQSGHNTVSWYQQALGQGPQFIFQYYREEENGRGNFPPRFSGLQFPNYSSELNVNALELDDSALYLCASSYHRGLTDTQYFGPGTRLTVL.

This chain connects TRBV9 to TRBJ2-3, with 8 nucleotides matching TRBD2. Germline CDR1 is SGDLS and CDR2 is YYNGEE. J was trimmed by 0 bases and V by 5 bases; bases with no gene match: 5. The CDR3 has 15 amino acids. CDR3 DNA sequence: TGTGCCAGCAGTCAAGCGGGGGAGAGCACAGATACGCAGTATTTT. This gives the protein CASSQAGESTDTQYF.